The present T cell receptor beta chain was sequenced within a study of radiotherapy plus CTLA-4 blockade in lung cancer. Study-wide background: Disease control reached over 30%, with objective responses in approximately 20%.

Profiling relied on immunoSEQ multiplex PCR, and the TCRdb table lists in-frame clones only, not all of them. The sample holds tens of thousands of clones, approximately 80% seen once. V shed 4 bases and J shed 0 bases, with 4 bases lying between them. Germline assignment: CDR1 SEHNR and CDR2 FQNEAQ (reference sequence). CDR3 length equals 14 residues. Sequencing used peripheral blood, obtained from a patient treated with radiotherapy plus ipilimumab. The TCR originated in a human donor with non-small cell lung cancer whose response to radiotherapy plus ipilimumab could not be evaluated. The chain recombines TRBV7-9 with TRBJ2-6, with D hard to call. CDR3 protein: CASSSFSGANVLTF. In DNA, the CDR3 is TGTGCCAGCAGCTCCTTCTCTGGGGCCAACGTCCTGACTTTC. Full variable domain (remainder filled in from reference TRBV7-9 and TRBJ2-6): DTGVSQNPRHKITKRGQNVTFRCDPISEHNRLYWYRQTLGQGPEFLTYFQNEAQLEKSRLLSDRFSAERPKGSFSTLEIQRTEQGDSAMYLCASSSFSGANVLTFGAGSRLTVL.